This T cell receptor (beta chain) was documented in a study of T cell clones after liver transplantation. Findings of the study overall: In a couple of subjects, few donor cells limited the measurable donor-reactive repertoire.

Regarding this clone: The antigen remains unidentified.

The table came from immunoSEQ multiplex PCR; TCRdb's copy has only in-frame clones and leaves some out. The sample holds about 47,000 clones, 80% to 90% seen once. The receptor was derived from a human patient who received a liver transplant. Some T cells could come from the graft donor. Specimen: CD8+ T cells from blood, collected 12 months after liver transplant.

DNA for the CDR3: TGCAGCGTTGACTATGGGACTAGCGTTATGGATGAGCAGTTCTTC. Its translation: CSVDYGTSVMDEQFF. The rearrangement joins TRBV29-1 to TRBJ2-1; 10 bases align to TRBD2. CDR1 and CDR2 from the germline V gene are SQVTM and ANQGSEA. The CDR3 is 15 amino acids. The trim removed 3 bases at V and 8 bases at J, leaving 10 bases unmatched.